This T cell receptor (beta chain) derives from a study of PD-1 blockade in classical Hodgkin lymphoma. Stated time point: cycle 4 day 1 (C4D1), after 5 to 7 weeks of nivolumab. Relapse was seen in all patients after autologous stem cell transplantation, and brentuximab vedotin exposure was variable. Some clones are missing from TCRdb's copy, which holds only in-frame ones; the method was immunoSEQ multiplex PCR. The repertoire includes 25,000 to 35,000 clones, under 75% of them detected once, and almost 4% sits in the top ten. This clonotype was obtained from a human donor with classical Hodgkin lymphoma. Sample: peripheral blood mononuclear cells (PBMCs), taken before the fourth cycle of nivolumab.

CDR3 DNA: TGCAGCGTTATTTTTATCAGGAATATCTACGAGCAGTACTTC. It specifies CSVIFIRNIYEQYF. The chain combines TRBV29-1 with TRBJ2-7; D is unclear. The CDR3 is 14 amino acids. V gave up 5 bases and J gave up 3 bases, with 17 bases separating them. The V gene's germline CDR1 is SQVTM and CDR2 ANQGSEA.